One and the same sample provided the 12 T cell receptor beta chains below, sequenced in a study of CD8 T cells in Susac syndrome. Random hexamers primed reverse transcription of roughly 0.5 to 1 ug RNA. TCRdb itself ran the immunoSEQ multiplex PCR reads through MiXCR, one entry per CDR3 protein. Counted here are about 250,000 distinct CDR3 sequences, 93% occurring once; the ten biggest clones make up 0.06% to 0.08%. The sample consisted of CD4+ T cells from PBMCs. The receptors come from a human donor with multiple sclerosis.

The genes are TRBV18 and TRBJ1-2; TRBD1 agrees at 12 bases. V gave up 4 bases and J gave up 4 bases; unmatched junction bases: 7. This CDR3 has 16 residues. Germline V CDR1 and CDR2: KGHSH, LQKENI. CDR3 sequence (DNA): TGTGCCAGCTCACGACCGGGACAGGGGGCAGTCTATGGCTACACCTTC. Its protein is CASSRPGQGAVYGYTF.

In its sample, this clonotype was seen once. The V and J genes are TRBV20-1 and TRBJ2-7; D not resolved. The CDR3 contains 14 residues. Trimming stripped 3 bases from V and 7 bases from J, with 19 bases between. Per germline, CDR1 DFQATT and CDR2 SNEGSKA (reference sequence). CDR3 residues: CSASDARSSGEQYF. The CDR3 nucleotides are TGCAGTGCTAGTGACGCGCGGTCCTCTGGTGAGCAGTACTTC.

This clonotype was counted only a few times. The chain uses TRBV24-1 and TRBJ2-7; D is possibly TRBD1 or TRBD2 (5 bases each). The germline V gene encodes CDR1 KGHDR and CDR2 SFDVKD. The CDR3 is made up of 16 amino acids. The germline V and J ends were trimmed by 2 bases and 4 bases, with 17 bases remaining between them. DNA for the CDR3: TGTGCCACCAGTGATTCCCCGACAAGGGGCGGGTACGAGCAGTACGTC. Its translation: CATSDSPTRGGYEQYV.

The chain links TRBV6-6 to TRBJ1-5; D is possibly TRBD1 (5 bases). The CDR3 length is 14 residues. V lost 2 bases and J 4 bases, leaving 9 bases between the germline ends. The germline CDR1 and CDR2 sequences are MNHNY and SVGAGI (reference sequence). Here the CDR3 reads CASSYPQGNQPQHF. CDR3 DNA: TGTGCCAGCAGTTACCCCCAGGGTAATCAGCCCCAGCATTTT.

The chain has TRBV28 and TRBJ1-2; maybe TRBD1 (5 bases). The length of the CDR3 is 11 residues. The germline V gene encodes CDR1 MDHEN and CDR2 SYDVKM. CDR3 sequence: CASREGYGYTF. CDR3 nucleotide sequence: TGTGCAAGTCGGGAGGGGTATGGCTACACCTTC.

The genes are TRBV5-6 and TRBJ1-1; TRBD1 is a possible D gene (5 bases). The germline CDR1 and CDR2 sequences are SGHDT and YYEEEE. V lost 3 bases and J 1 base, leaving 16 bases between the germline ends. This CDR3 contains 16 residues. CDR3 in amino acids: CASSSGVGETNTEAFF. In DNA, the CDR3 is TGTGCCAGCAGCTCCGGGGTAGGGGAGACGAACACTGAAGCTTTCTTT. The full variable domain, in which reference TRBV5-6 and TRBJ1-1 provide the parts outside the CDR3, is DAGVTQSPTHLIKTRGQQVTLRCSPKSGHDTVSWYQQALGQGPQFIFQYYEEEERQRGNFPDRFSGHQFPNYSSELNVNALLLGDSALYLCASSSGVGETNTEAFFGQGTRLTVV.

The genes are TRBV23-1 and TRBJ2-7; D is possibly TRBD2 (5 bases). TRBV23-1 is recorded as an ORF, its role being uncertain. V shed 3 bases and J shed 0 bases, with 18 bases lying between them. This CDR3 has 17 residues. The CDR3 loop reads CASSHRAGGPSSYEQYV. In nucleotides, the CDR3 is TGCGCCAGCAGTCACCGCGCCGGCGGGCCGAGCTCCTACGAGCAGTACGTC.

The chain employs TRBV4-1 and TRBJ2-1; TRBD1 matches 10 bases. In germline, CDR1 is MGHRA, CDR2 YSYEKL. This CDR3 region has 16 residues. Germline trimming cut 1 base from V and 8 bases from J; bases unmatched to any gene: 8. CDR3 sequence: CASSQVGTGVGDEQFF. The CDR3 nucleotides are TGCGCCAGCAGCCAAGTGGGGACAGGGGTTGGGGATGAGCAGTTCTTC.

The rearrangement joins TRBV27 to TRBJ1-6; D unresolved. Germline V lookup: CDR1 MNHEY, CDR2 SMNVEV (reference sequence). The length of the CDR3 is 18 residues. V was shortened by 0 bases and J by 0 bases, with 12 bases between the two germline ends. CDR3 region: CASSLSARRRSYNSPLHF. The CDR3 DNA sequence: TGTGCCAGCAGTTTATCGGCCCGGCGGCGCTCCTATAATTCACCCCTCCACTTT.

The rearrangement uses TRBV20-1 and TRBJ2-5, with D possibly being TRBD2 (6 bases). V lost 3 bases to trimming and J lost 5 bases, with 13 bases between them. Germline V gene lookup returns CDR1 DFQATT and CDR2 SNEGSKA (reference sequence). CDR3 length: 13 amino acids. In nucleotides, the CDR3 is TGCAGTGCTAGGTCTGGAGGGCTGGAGACCCAGTACTTC. Amino acids: CSARSGGLETQYF.

The chain has TRBV7-9 and TRBJ2-5; D remains unclear. Germline assignment: CDR1 SEHNR and CDR2 FQNEAQ (reference sequence). V was shortened by 2 bases and J by 2 bases, with 9 bases between the two germline ends. The CDR3 consists of 14 residues. The CDR3 bases are TGTGCCAGCAGCTTATATCGGCAGCAAGAGACCCAGTACTTC. Encoded protein: CASSLYRQQETQYF.

The V and J genes are TRBV9 and TRBJ2-1; D is unclear. Deletions cut 0 bases from V and 7 bases from J, with 14 bases between. Germline loops: CDR1 SGDLS, CDR2 YYNGEE. The CDR3 contains 15 residues. The CDR3 protein is CASSVENFSGNEQFF. The CDR3 DNA follows: TGTGCCAGCAGCGTAGAAAACTTCTCTGGAAATGAGCAGTTCTTC.